The clone carrying this T cell receptor beta chain has only a few counts. Per the authors' pipeline: Using reference gene primer amplification, nucleated cell counts were estimated. The repertoire was sequenced with immunoSEQ multiplex PCR; TCRdb's copy has only in-frame clones and lacks some. That table supplies the V and J calls and clone size; D and trimming were determined from the DNA. The sample shows under 130,000 clones, 84% of them seen only once. This sample is drawn from a study of blood T cell repertoires in COVID-19. The source of this sequence is a human donor in a cohort sampled during active or convalescent COVID-19. The sample was peripheral blood.

The CDR3 sequence: CASSPRGPSGANVLTF. The DNA of the CDR3 is TGTGCCAGCAGCCCCCGTGGGCCGTCTGGGGCCAACGTCCTGACTTTC. The J gene is TRBJ2-6, the V gene TRBV11-3; D uncertain. The CDR3 is made up of 16 amino acids. The germline V gene encodes CDR1 SGHNT and CDR2 YENEEA. The germline V and J ends were trimmed by 5 bases and 1 base, with 12 bases remaining between them.